These 16 T cell receptor beta chains were all obtained from the same sample, sequenced in a study of shared clonotypes between healthy human individuals. Repertoires were generated with immunoSEQ multiplex PCR, while TCRdb's copy carries only in-frame clones and drops some. The table records roughly 500,000 clones, 90% to 97% of them present only once. What was sequenced was naive CD4+ T cells sorted from blood. Subset noted: CD45RA+ positively selected. Receptor source: a woman in her thirties in good health.

V gene TRBV9 combines with J gene TRBJ2-6, with a tentative D call TRBD2 (6 bases). The germline V gene encodes CDR1 SGDLS and CDR2 YYNGEE. The ends were cut back, 3 bases at V and 0 bases at J, with 19 bases in the middle. The CDR3 runs 19 residues. CDR3 in amino acids: CASSAPGVGGPSGANVLTF. CDR3 nucleotide sequence: TGTGCCAGCAGCGCCCCCGGGGTTGGAGGGCCCTCTGGGGCCAACGTCCTGACTTTC.

The V call is TRBV7-9, the J call TRBJ2-5; D not resolved. Germline V CDR1 and CDR2: SEHNR, FQNEAQ (reference sequence). The V end lost 5 bases, the J end lost 7 bases, and 8 bases lay between the germline ends. The CDR3 has 11 residues. CDR3 in amino acids: CASSQVVTQYF. The DNA of the CDR3 is TGTGCCAGCAGCCAAGTTGTGACCCAGTACTTC.

This clone came up once. The chain joins TRBV19 to TRBJ1-1; no firm D call. Germline CDR1 LNHDA, CDR2 SQIVND (reference sequence). The CDR3 is 12 amino acids. V lost 4 bases, J lost 2 bases, and 5 bases lay in between. Here the CDR3 DNA reads TGTGCCAGTAGTACAAGAAACACTGAAGCTTTCTTT. Its translation is CASSTRNTEAFF.

The chain links TRBV21-1 to TRBJ1-5; TRBD1, the table's D call, lacks a check against the DNA. TRBV21-1 corresponds to a pseudogene. CDR3 length: 16 amino acids. As DNA, the CDR3 is TGTGCCAGCAGCAAGGGTGTACAGGGAGTCAATCAGCCCCAGCATTTT. This translates into CASSKGVQGVNQPQHF.

V and J are TRBV27 and TRBJ2-2; D is perhaps TRBD1 or TRBD2 (6 bases each). Trimming took off 2 bases at V and 0 bases at J, with 10 bases between the two ends. The CDR3 covers 16 residues. Germline V gene data show CDR1 as MNHEY and CDR2 as SMNVEV (reference sequence). The CDR3 sequence is CASSLEGGPNTGELFF. DNA for the CDR3: TGTGCCAGCAGTTTAGAGGGGGGACCGAACACCGGGGAGCTGTTTTTT.

This chain joins TRBV18 and TRBJ1-5, with a tentative D call TRBD1 (6 bases). CDR1 is KGHSH and CDR2 is LQKENI in the germline V gene. The CDR3 runs 16 residues. Trimming shortened V by 4 bases and J by 0 bases, and 13 bases separated the two germline ends. The CDR3 loop reads CASSLGTSYSNQPQHF. CDR3 bases: TGTGCCAGCTCACTGGGGACAAGTTATAGCAATCAGCCCCAGCATTTT. Full variable domain (rest looked up from reference TRBV18 and TRBJ1-5): NAGVMQNPRHLVRRRGQEARLRCSPMKGHSHVYWYRQLPEEGLKFMVYLQKENIIDESGMPKERFSAEFPKEGPSILRIQQVVRGDSAAYFCASSLGTSYSNQPQHFGDGTRLSIL.

In this sample, this clone turned up once. The chain is built from TRBV19 and TRBJ2-5; 10 bases are shared with TRBD1. The germline V gene encodes CDR1 LNHDA and CDR2 SQIVND (reference sequence). The length of the CDR3 is 15 residues. Unmatched junction bases numbered 4, after V lost 5 bases and J lost 1 base. CDR3 region: CASSQGQGPQETQYF. The CDR3 DNA follows: TGTGCCAGTAGTCAGGGACAGGGGCCCCAAGAGACCCAGTACTTC.

The DNA of the CDR3 is TGCACGGTGTTCCCAGACTTCTCCAGTGAGCAGTTCTTC. This encodes CTVFPDFSSEQFF. This rearrangement joins TRBV29-1 to TRBJ2-1; D remains unclear. This CDR3 comprises 13 residues. Per the germline V gene, CDR1 is SQVTM and CDR2 is ANQGSEA.

Written as DNA, the CDR3 is TGTGCCAGTAGTATGCGGGGGATGGGCACTGAAGCTTTCTTT. This codes for CASSMRGMGTEAFF. V gene TRBV19 combines with J gene TRBJ1-1, with D perhaps TRBD1 (5 bases). The CDR3 sequence is 14 residues long. The ends were cut back, 3 bases at V and 4 bases at J, with 12 bases in the middle. The germline CDR1 and CDR2 sequences are LNHDA and SQIVND (reference sequence).

The rearrangement joins TRBV10-2 to TRBJ2-7; D call uncertain. Deletions cut 3 bases from V and 1 base from J, with 10 bases between. The CDR3 has 14 amino acids. Germline V gene data show CDR1 as WSHSY and CDR2 as SAAADI. CDR3 in amino acids: CASSDGPLSYEQYF. The CDR3 bases are TGCGCCAGCAGTGATGGGCCCTTATCCTACGAGCAGTACTTC.

The gene calls are TRBV2 and TRBJ2-4; TRBD1 agrees at 7 bases. The germline CDR1 and CDR2 sequences are SNHLY and FYNNEI. The length of the CDR3 is 14 residues. J gave up 9 bases and V 6 bases, and 11 bases lay outside the gene matches. As DNA, the CDR3 is TGTGCCAGCAGGGGAACGTACAGGGGTGGCATTCAGTACTTC. It translates to CASRGTYRGGIQYF.

V usage is TRBV4-1 and J usage is TRBJ2-1; D might be TRBD2 (6 bases). The V gene's germline CDR1 is MGHRA and CDR2 YSYEKL. The CDR3 extends over 16 amino acids. V was shortened by 0 bases and J by 2 bases, with 11 bases between the two germline ends. The DNA for the CDR3 is TGCGCCAGCAGCCAAGATCCGCGCGGGGCCTACAATGAGCAGTTCTTC. Translation gives CASSQDPRGAYNEQFF.

The gene calls are TRBV6-6 and TRBJ2-1; the D is unclear. CDR3 length: 13 amino acids. The V and J ends lost 5 bases and 5 bases respectively, with 10 bases between them. Germline V gene lookup returns CDR1 MNHNY and CDR2 SVGAGI (reference sequence). CDR3 amino acids: CASSPSLNNEQFF. DNA of the CDR3: TGTGCCAGCAGTCCATCGTTGAACAATGAGCAGTTCTTC.

V gene TRBV19 combines with J gene TRBJ1-4, with TRBD1 as a possible D gene (6 bases). V was pared by 5 bases and J by 8 bases, with 18 bases between. The CDR3 spans 15 residues. CDR1 and CDR2 from the germline V gene are LNHDA and SQIVND (reference sequence). CDR3 loop: CASSPKHRVVEKLFF. The CDR3 coding sequence is TGTGCCAGTAGTCCCAAGCACAGGGTGGTGGAAAAACTGTTTTTT.

V gene TRBV15 combines with J gene TRBJ2-1, with TRBD2 matching over 10 bases. The CDR3 is made up of 16 amino acids. Germline V gene sequence: CDR1 LNHNV, CDR2 YYDKDF (reference sequence). After removal of 4 bases from V and 2 bases from J, the junction contained 5 bases not matched to a gene. CDR3 in DNA: TGTGCCACCAGCAAAAGAGCGGGAGGGACCTACAATGAGCAGTTCTTC. Translated: CATSKRAGGTYNEQFF. The full variable domain, in which reference TRBV15 and TRBJ2-1 provide the parts outside the CDR3, is DAMVIQNPRYQVTQFGKPVTLSCSQTLNHNVMYWYQQKSSQAPKLLFHYYDKDFNNEADTPDNFQSRRPNTSFCFLDIRSPGLGDTAMYLCATSKRAGGTYNEQFFGPGTRLTVL.

The chain couples TRBV27 to TRBJ2-3, with TRBD2 matching 8 bases. Germline CDR1 is MNHEY and CDR2 is SMNVEV (reference sequence). V was pared by 6 bases and J by 1 base, with 9 bases of the junction left unmatched. The CDR3 contains 16 residues. The CDR3 region has the DNA TGTGCCAGCAGGGTTAGCGGGGTTCAGGGCACAGATACGCAGTATTTT. It translates to CASRVSGVQGTDTQYF.